This entry concerns a single T cell receptor (beta chain). Its antigen is unidentified. Sequencing used immunoSEQ multiplex PCR; TCRdb keeps in-frame clones, though not all of them. The sample contains approximately 1,600 clones, about 19% of which appear only once. This specimen belongs to a study of T cells in localized non-small cell lung cancer. Study results and caveats: Across samples, adjacent lung featured a median approximately 56 of the top 100 tumor clones. Sequencing covered just one tumor region, so heterogeneity cannot be ruled out. Prolonged overall survival went with higher T cell density in the blood. Clonality of T cells reached its maximum in uninvolved adjacent lung, surpassing tumor.

V was trimmed by 0 bases and J by 6 bases, leaving 9 bases between them. The CDR3 is made up of 14 amino acids. Germline-derived CDR1 and CDR2 are SGDLS and YYNGEE. The sample here was normal lung tissue next to the tumor, taken before any cancer treatment. J is TRBJ1-4 and V is TRBV9; no clear D. The source of this sequence is a male donor at least 60 years old with stage III squamous cell lung carcinoma. The CDR3: CASSVAEPDEKLFF. The CDR3 DNA reads TGTGCCAGCAGCGTAGCTGAGCCCGATGAAAAACTGTTTTTT.